This passage covers 27 T cell receptor beta chains from one sample sequenced in a study of response to subunit inactivated influenza vaccine. One entry per CDR3 protein results from TCRdb running MiXCR on the RT-PCR reads. The table includes roughly 620,000 distinct CDR3 sequences, roughly 10% detected once. These data were likewise used in another study, on T cells expressing NK-cell markers. Turning to that study: Beta-chain TCR cDNA was generated via 5'RACE template switching with UMIs.

The sequences come from PBMCs from blood, collected on the day of vaccination. The receptors here all came from a man aged 50 to 60 who received an inactivated influenza vaccine.

The sample holds a few counts of this clonotype. Here the CDR3 reads CASKNDTGTYEQYF. The DNA of the CDR3 is TGTGCCAGCAAAAACGACACAGGTACCTACGAGCAGTACTTC. The chain couples TRBV27 to TRBJ2-7; weak D call: TRBD1 (5 bases). This CDR3 is built from 14 residues. Trimming stripped 7 bases from V and 2 bases from J, with 15 bases between. The germline CDR1 and CDR2 sequences are MNHEY and SMNVEV (reference sequence).

This clonotype came up many times. The chain is built from TRBV10-3 and TRBJ1-2, with a tentative D call TRBD1 (6 bases). Trimming removed 2 bases from V and 4 bases from J, with 14 bases in between. The CDR3 length is 15 residues. CDR1 is ENHRY, CDR2 SYGVKD, per germline. Here the CDR3 DNA reads TGTGCCATCAGTGAGCTGGCAGGGGTTGGCTATGGCTACACCTTC. Its protein product is CAISELAGVGYGYTF.

V is TRBV7-9 and J is TRBJ2-2, with D possibly being TRBD1 (5 bases). The CDR3 sequence is 14 residues long. Trimming shortened V by 1 base and J by 7 bases, and 10 bases separated the two germline ends. Germline V gene sequence: CDR1 SEHNR, CDR2 FQNEAQ (reference sequence). The CDR3 DNA follows: TGTGCCAGCAGCTTAGAAGGACATATCGGGGAGCTGTTTTTT. It is translated as CASSLEGHIGELFF.

The rearrangement joins TRBV6-2 or TRBV6-3 to TRBJ2-1; D remains unclear. The CDR3 sequence is 14 residues long. V was cut by 4 bases and J by 4 bases, with 11 bases left in between. The germline gives CDR1 MNHEY, CDR2 SVGEGT. Here the CDR3 DNA reads TGTGCCAGCAGTTCGATAGCAGTTTACAATGAGCAGTTCTTC. It translates to CASSSIAVYNEQFF.

About this clonotype: The junction differs from germline at one of its ends, possibly a read error. The chain couples TRBV4-2 to TRBJ2-7, with 7 bases identical to TRBD1. CDR1 is LGHNA and CDR2 is YNFKEQ in the germline V gene. This CDR3 comprises 13 residues. CDR3 residues: CAGSVLGTADLYF. CDR3 in DNA: TGTGCCGGCAGCGTTTTGGGGACAGCTGACCTATACTTC.

This sequence joins TRBV4-2 and TRBJ2-7; D unresolved. Germline V CDR1 and CDR2: LGHNA, YNFKEQ. Trimming removed 0 bases from V and 1 base from J, with 10 bases in between. The CDR3 covers 15 residues. CDR3 sequence (DNA): TGTGCCAGCAGCCAAGAAAAGGCGGTTTCCTACGAGCAGTACTTC. This gives the protein CASSQEKAVSYEQYF.

The chain employs TRBV5-1 and TRBJ2-3, with a tentative D call TRBD1 (6 bases). Trimming took 4 bases from V and 5 from J, leaving 14 bases between them. The CDR3 runs to 14 residues. Germline values: CDR1 SGHRS, CDR2 YFSETQ. This CDR3 is CASSPRRDIDTQYF. The DNA of the CDR3 is TGCGCCAGCAGCCCACGCCGGGACATAGATACGCAGTATTTT.

Only a few counts were recorded for this clonotype. The V gene is TRBV10-3, the J gene TRBJ2-2, with D perhaps matching TRBD2 (5 bases). CDR3 length equals 16 residues. Germline V gene lookup returns CDR1 ENHRY and CDR2 SYGVKD. V dropped 0 bases and J dropped 6 bases, with 14 bases sitting between them. CDR3: CAISESIRGFSGELFF. DNA for the CDR3: TGTGCCATCAGTGAGTCGATCCGGGGTTTTTCCGGGGAGCTGTTTTTT.

This clonotype was seen at least ten times. The chain joins TRBV12-3 or TRBV12-4 to TRBJ1-5; D remains unclear. CDR3 length: 13 amino acids. Between the trimmed V and J ends, which lost 3 bases and 3 bases, there was a span of 6 bases. The CDR3 DNA reads TGTGCCAGCAGTTTCTCAGACAATCAGCCCCAGCATTTT. Encoded protein: CASSFSDNQPQHF.

The genes are TRBV9 and TRBJ2-2; 11 bases line up with TRBD2. V dropped 0 bases and J dropped 4; count of bases not matched to a gene: 8. Germline-derived CDR1 and CDR2 are SGDLS and YYNGEE. The CDR3 is 18 amino acids. The DNA of the CDR3 is TGTGCCAGCAGCGTAGGACTAGCGGGGTCCGTAGGCACCGGGGAGCTGTTTTTT. This gives the protein CASSVGLAGSVGTGELFF.

The sample holds many counts of this clonotype. The chain carries TRBV7-2 and TRBJ2-1, with 13 bases identical to TRBD2. V lost 4 bases to trimming and J lost 5 bases; unmatched junction nucleotides: 2. Germline V gene lookup returns CDR1 SGHTA and CDR2 FQGNSA. The CDR3 totals 15 residues. The CDR3 here is CASSSTSGGHNEQFF. CDR3 in DNA: TGTGCCAGCAGCTCGACTAGCGGGGGGCACAATGAGCAGTTCTTC.

The chain has TRBV3-1 and TRBJ2-5; D possibly corresponds to TRBD1 (6 bases). The CDR3 contains 13 residues. V gave up 0 bases and J gave up 9 bases, with 11 bases separating them. From germline, CDR1 is LGHDT and CDR2 YNNKEL (reference sequence). The CDR3 sequence: CASSQDSGAAQYF. The CDR3, as DNA: TGTGCCAGCAGCCAAGATTCAGGGGCGGCCCAGTACTTC.

V is TRBV20-1 and J is TRBJ1-1, with D hard to call. V dropped 1 base and J dropped 6 bases, with 18 bases sitting between them. The CDR3 totals 15 residues. The V gene's germline CDR1 is DFQATT and CDR2 SNEGSKA (reference sequence). CDR3 protein: CSARVSGVRVAEAFF. CDR3 in DNA: TGCAGTGCTAGAGTTTCGGGTGTCCGAGTAGCTGAAGCTTTCTTT.

The V call is TRBV11-2, the J call TRBJ2-1; D tentatively reads TRBD1 or TRBD2 (5 bases each). Looked up from germline, CDR1 is SGHAT and CDR2 is FQNNGV. The CDR3 has 14 amino acids. V was cut by 0 bases and J by 15 bases, with 18 bases left in between. For the CDR3, the DNA is TGTGCCAGCAGCTTAGATCCGGGGACGGGACGCTTGTTCTTC. Its translation: CASSLDPGTGRLFF.

The chain recombines TRBV20-1 with TRBJ2-3; TRBD2 matches at 7 bases. Germline V gene lookup returns CDR1 DFQATT and CDR2 SNEGSKA (reference sequence). The CDR3 spans 17 residues. Trimming at V came to 4 bases and at J to 5 bases, leaving 18 bases not matched to a gene. CDR3: CSANYSGDPSGLDTQYF. The CDR3, as DNA: TGCAGTGCTAATTACAGCGGGGACCCGTCGGGCTTAGATACGCAGTATTTT.

The chain joins TRBV20-1 to TRBJ2-2, with 8 bases aligning to TRBD2. The germline V gene encodes CDR1 DFQATT and CDR2 SNEGSKA (reference sequence). The CDR3 extends over 15 amino acids. V dropped 5 bases and J dropped 0; count of bases not matched to a gene: 5. The DNA of the CDR3 is TGCAGTGCTCTGGCGGGAGGTTCGAACACCGGGGAGCTGTTTTTT. Encoded protein: CSALAGGSNTGELFF.

This clonotype was counted ten times or more. V gene TRBV5-1 combines with J gene TRBJ2-7, with unresolved D. The CDR3 is 13 residues long. Germline values: CDR1 SGHRS, CDR2 YFSETQ. Trimming stripped 6 bases from V and 1 base from J, with 11 bases between. DNA for the CDR3: TGCGCCAGCACTGAAACAAATTCCTACGAGCAGTACTTC. Amino acid sequence: CASTETNSYEQYF.

The sample holds a few counts of this clonotype. The chain uses TRBV28 and TRBJ1-2; tentative D call: TRBD1 (6 bases). Germline CDR1 MDHEN, CDR2 SYDVKM. Deletions cut 6 bases from V and 8 bases from J, with 19 bases between. This CDR3 comprises 14 residues. CDR3 in DNA: TGTGCCAGCAGCATAGGGGGTACGCCGGAAGGCTACACCTTC. The encoded protein is CASSIGGTPEGYTF.

This clonotype turned up a few times. V and J are TRBV20-1 and TRBJ2-5, with TRBD2 identical over 10 bases. CDR1 and CDR2 from the germline V gene are DFQATT and SNEGSKA (reference sequence). Trimming at V came to 4 bases and at J to 2 bases, leaving 7 bases not matched to a gene. The CDR3 has 15 residues. This CDR3 is CSAKKLAGNQETQYF. CDR3 coding DNA: TGCAGTGCTAAAAAACTAGCGGGGAATCAAGAGACCCAGTACTTC.

This chain uses TRBV9 with TRBJ2-2; the match to TRBD1 covers 8 bases. V was clipped by 5 bases and J by 1 base; unmatched bases: 1. Germline V gene lookup returns CDR1 SGDLS and CDR2 YYNGEE. The CDR3 contains 14 residues. This CDR3 is CASRDRENTGELFF. Written as DNA, the CDR3 is TGTGCCAGCAGGGACAGGGAGAACACCGGGGAGCTGTTTTTT. The variable domain in full, with the rest retrieved from reference TRBV9 and TRBJ2-2, is DSGVTQTPKHLITATGQRVTLRCSPRSGDLSVYWYQQSLDQGLQFLIQYYNGEERAKGNILERFSAQQFPDLHSELNLSSLELGDSALYFCASRDRENTGELFFGEGSRLTVL.

Concerning this clonotype: It is unclear where the CDR3 begins or ends on the DNA, so no DNA is shown, and the CDR3 is as TCRdb lists it. The rearrangement joins TRBV7-5 to TRBJ2-7; TRBD1 is the table's D call and was not checked against the DNA. TRBV7-5 is listed as a pseudogene. The CDR3 is made up of 19 amino acids, end residues included. Here the CDR3 reads CISVPEALQTGMINYEQYF.

This clonotype was observed a few times. V usage is TRBV29-1 and J usage is TRBJ2-7; D remains unclear. Looked up from germline, CDR1 is SQVTM and CDR2 is ANQGSEA. This CDR3 comprises 12 residues. Trimming took off 5 bases at V and 3 bases at J, with 11 bases between the two ends. DNA for the CDR3: TGCAGCGTTAAGGAAGCCCTCTACGAGCAGTACTTC. Protein product: CSVKEALYEQYF.

This clonotype was counted between two and nine times. This rearrangement joins TRBV20-1 to TRBJ2-1, with 8 bases identical to TRBD1. V shed 3 bases and J 8 bases; nucleotides not matched to a gene: 6. This CDR3 is 13 amino acids long. The V gene's germline CDR1 is DFQATT and CDR2 SNEGSKA (reference sequence). This CDR3 reads CSARDRVGDEQFF. CDR3 nucleotides: TGCAGTGCTAGGGACAGGGTGGGCGATGAGCAGTTCTTC.

The genes are TRBV6-1 and TRBJ2-7, with TRBD1 matching 9 bases. Germline V gene sequence: CDR1 MNHNS, CDR2 SASEGT. This CDR3 spans 15 amino acids. J lost 1 base, V lost 6 bases, and 7 bases had no gene match. DNA of the CDR3: TGTGCCAGCAGAACTGACAGGGGGGGGTCCTACGAGCAGTACTTC. Encoded protein: CASRTDRGGSYEQYF.

To note about this clonotype: The junction differs from germline at one of its ends, possibly a read error. V usage is TRBV3-1 and J usage is TRBJ1-5; no reliable D call. This CDR3 has 14 residues. Germline V gene lookup returns CDR1 LGHDT and CDR2 YNNKEL (reference sequence). The CDR3 coding sequence is TGTGCCAGCAGCCAAGGGACGACCTATCATCCCCAGCATTTT. Protein product: CASSQGTTYHPQHF.

The table lists this clonotype with many counts. The chain couples TRBV20-1 to TRBJ1-1; tentative D call: TRBD1 (5 bases). Germline V lookup: CDR1 DFQATT, CDR2 SNEGSKA (reference sequence). This CDR3 comprises 12 residues. The CDR3 here is CRFKAGGTEAFF. DNA of the CDR3: TGCAGGTTCAAAGCGGGGGGGACTGAAGCTTTCTTT.

This clonotype turned up a few times. The J gene is TRBJ2-5, the V gene TRBV6-5, with D maybe TRBD1 (6 bases). Between the trimmed V and J ends, which lost 2 bases and 4 bases, there was a span of 17 bases. Looked up from germline, CDR1 is MNHEY and CDR2 is SVGAGI. CDR3 size: 16 residues. The CDR3, as DNA: TGTGCCAGCAGTTACACCCCGCCCGGCAGGGGAGAGACCCAGTACTTC. As protein: CASSYTPPGRGETQYF.